The T cell receptor (beta chain) described here comes from a study of cytotoxic CD8 clonotypes in ibrutinib-treated CLL. Background on the study: Complete response was seen in 2 patients and partial in approximately 24; about twelve progressed and approximately 14 stayed remitted after a median 68 months.

About this clone: Its antigen is undetermined.

Assay used: immunoSEQ multiplex PCR; TCRdb lists only in-frame clones, some missing. The sample records 150,000 or so clones, approximately 90% being singletons. General study findings and limits: Baseline-level clonality went beyond age-matched healthy donors and moved in step with circulating CD8+ T-cell counts.

The length of the CDR3 is 13 residues. The ends were cut back, 5 bases at V and 7 bases at J, with 14 bases in the middle. Germline CDR1 and CDR2: SGHAT and FQDESV (reference sequence). The gene calls are TRBV11-1 and TRBJ1-1, with D perhaps TRBD1 (5 bases). This receptor was identified in a human donor with chronic lymphocytic leukemia. Sequenced material: PBMCs, taken at disease progression, from a patient treated with ibrutinib. The chain's CDR3 is CASSEGPNLEAFF. In nucleotides, the CDR3 is TGTGCCAGCAGCGAGGGGCCTAATCTTGAAGCTTTCTTT. Drawing the rest from reference TRBV11-1 and TRBJ1-1, the complete variable domain is EAEVAQSPRYKITEKSQAVAFWCDPISGHATLYWYRQILGQGPELLVQFQDESVVDDSQLPKDRFSAERLKGVDSTLKIQPAELGDSAMYLCASSEGPNLEAFFGQGTRLTVV.